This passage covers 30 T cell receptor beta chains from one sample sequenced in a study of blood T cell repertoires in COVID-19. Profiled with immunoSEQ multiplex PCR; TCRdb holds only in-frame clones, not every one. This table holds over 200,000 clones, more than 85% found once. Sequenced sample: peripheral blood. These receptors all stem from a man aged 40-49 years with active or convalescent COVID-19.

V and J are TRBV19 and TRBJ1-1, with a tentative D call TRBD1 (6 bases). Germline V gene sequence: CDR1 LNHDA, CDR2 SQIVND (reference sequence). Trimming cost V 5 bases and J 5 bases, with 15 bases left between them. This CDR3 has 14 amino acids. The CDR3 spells CASSFGQSRTEAFF. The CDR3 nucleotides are TGTGCCAGTAGTTTCGGACAGAGTCGGACTGAAGCTTTCTTT.

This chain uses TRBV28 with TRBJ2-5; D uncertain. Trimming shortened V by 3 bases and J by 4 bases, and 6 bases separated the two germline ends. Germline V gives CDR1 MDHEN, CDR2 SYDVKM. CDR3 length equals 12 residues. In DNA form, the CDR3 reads TGTGCCAGCAGTTTTCCCGGAGAGACCCAGTACTTC. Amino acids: CASSFPGETQYF.

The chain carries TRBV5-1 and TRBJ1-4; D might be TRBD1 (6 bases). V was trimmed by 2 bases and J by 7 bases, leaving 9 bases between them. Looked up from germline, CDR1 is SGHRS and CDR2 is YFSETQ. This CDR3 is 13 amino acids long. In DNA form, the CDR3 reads TGCGCCAGCAGCTTACAGGGTAGTGAAAAACTGTTTTTT. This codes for CASSLQGSEKLFF. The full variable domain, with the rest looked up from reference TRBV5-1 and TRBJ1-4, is KAGVTQTPRYLIKTRGQQVTLSCSPISGHRSVSWYQQTPGQGLQFLFEYFSETQRNKGNFPGRFSGRQFSNSRSEMNVSTLELGDSALYLCASSLQGSEKLFFGSGTQLSVL.

DNA of the CDR3: TGTGCCAGTAGTCTCGGGGGGGCGCCGGTGTGGGGCTACACCTTC. It is translated as CASSLGGAPVWGYTF. This chain connects TRBV19 to TRBJ1-2, with D tentatively TRBD1 (6 bases). V lost 5 bases and J lost 8, with 21 bases in between. Germline CDR1 is LNHDA and CDR2 is SQIVND (reference sequence). CDR3 length: 15 amino acids.

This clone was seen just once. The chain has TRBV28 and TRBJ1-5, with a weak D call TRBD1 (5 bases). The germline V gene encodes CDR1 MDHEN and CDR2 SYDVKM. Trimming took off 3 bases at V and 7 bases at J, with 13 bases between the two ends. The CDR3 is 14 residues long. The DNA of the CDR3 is TGTGCCAGCAGTTTTGGGGCGCACGAACAGCCCCAGCATTTT. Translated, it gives CASSFGAHEQPQHF.

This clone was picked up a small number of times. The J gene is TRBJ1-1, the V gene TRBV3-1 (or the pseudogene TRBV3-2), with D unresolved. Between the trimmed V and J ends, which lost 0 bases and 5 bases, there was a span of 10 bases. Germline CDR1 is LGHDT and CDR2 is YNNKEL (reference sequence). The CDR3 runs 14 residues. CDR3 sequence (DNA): TGTGCCAGCAGCCAAGATATCGGGGTAACTGAAGCTTTCTTT. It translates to CASSQDIGVTEAFF.

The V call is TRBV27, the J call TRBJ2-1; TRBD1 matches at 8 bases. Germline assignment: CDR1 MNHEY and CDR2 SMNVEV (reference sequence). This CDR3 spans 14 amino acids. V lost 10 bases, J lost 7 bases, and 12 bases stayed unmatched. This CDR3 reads CATTSGQADNEQFF. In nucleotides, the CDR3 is TGTGCCACCACCTCGGGACAGGCGGATAATGAGCAGTTCTTC.

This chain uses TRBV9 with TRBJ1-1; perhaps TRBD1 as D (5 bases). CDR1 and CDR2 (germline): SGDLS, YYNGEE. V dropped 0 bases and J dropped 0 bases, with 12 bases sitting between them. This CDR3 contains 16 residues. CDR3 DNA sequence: TGTGCCAGCAGCGTAGGATTAGCAGGGATGAACACTGAAGCTTTCTTT. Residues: CASSVGLAGMNTEAFF.

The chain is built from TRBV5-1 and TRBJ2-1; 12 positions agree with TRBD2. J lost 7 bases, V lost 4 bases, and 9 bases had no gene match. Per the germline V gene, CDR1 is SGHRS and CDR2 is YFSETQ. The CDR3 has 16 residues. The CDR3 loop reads CASSPLTSGSSNEQFF. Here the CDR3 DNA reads TGCGCCAGCAGCCCACTGACTAGCGGGAGCTCAAATGAGCAGTTCTTC.

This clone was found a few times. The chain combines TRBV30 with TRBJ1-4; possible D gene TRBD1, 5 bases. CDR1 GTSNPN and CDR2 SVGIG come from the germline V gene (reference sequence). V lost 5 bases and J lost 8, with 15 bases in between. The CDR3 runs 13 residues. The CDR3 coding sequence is TGTGCCTGGGCGGGGGGGACGGCGGAAAAACTGTTTTTT. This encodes CAWAGGTAEKLFF.

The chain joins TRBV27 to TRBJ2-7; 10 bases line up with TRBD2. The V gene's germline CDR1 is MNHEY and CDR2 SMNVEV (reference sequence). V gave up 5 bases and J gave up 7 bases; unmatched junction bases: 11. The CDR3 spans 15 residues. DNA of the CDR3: TGTGCCAGCAGTCCGACCGGGACTAGCGCCGCAGAGCAGTACTTC. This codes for CASSPTGTSAAEQYF.

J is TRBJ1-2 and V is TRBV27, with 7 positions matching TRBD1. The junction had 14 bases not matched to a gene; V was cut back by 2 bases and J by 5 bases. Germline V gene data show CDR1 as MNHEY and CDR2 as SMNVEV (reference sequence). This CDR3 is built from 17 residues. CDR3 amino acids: CASSLNRPGGSWYGYTF. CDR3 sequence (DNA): TGTGCCAGCAGTTTAAATCGGCCAGGGGGTAGTTGGTATGGCTACACCTTC.

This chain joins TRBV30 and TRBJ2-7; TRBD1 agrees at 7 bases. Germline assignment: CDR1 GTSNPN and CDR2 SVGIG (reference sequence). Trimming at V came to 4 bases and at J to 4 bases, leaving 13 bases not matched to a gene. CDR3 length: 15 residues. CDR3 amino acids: CAWTSGGLPSYEQYF. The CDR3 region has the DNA TGTGCCTGGACGTCAGGGGGTCTTCCTTCTTACGAGCAGTACTTC.

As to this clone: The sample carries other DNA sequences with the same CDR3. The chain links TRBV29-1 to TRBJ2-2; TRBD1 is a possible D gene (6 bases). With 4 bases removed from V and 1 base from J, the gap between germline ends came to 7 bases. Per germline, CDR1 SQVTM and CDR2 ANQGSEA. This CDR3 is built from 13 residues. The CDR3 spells CSVVGGNTGELFF. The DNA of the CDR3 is TGCAGCGTTGTAGGGGGGAACACCGGGGAGCTGTTTTTT.

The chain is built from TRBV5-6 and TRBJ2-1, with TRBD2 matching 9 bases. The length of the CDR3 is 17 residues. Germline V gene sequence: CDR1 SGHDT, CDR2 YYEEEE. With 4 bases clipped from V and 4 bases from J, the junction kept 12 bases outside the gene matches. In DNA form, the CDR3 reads TGTGCCAGCAGCGAACTTCGGGCAGCGGGAGGTTACAATGAGCAGTTCTTC. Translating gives CASSELRAAGGYNEQFF.

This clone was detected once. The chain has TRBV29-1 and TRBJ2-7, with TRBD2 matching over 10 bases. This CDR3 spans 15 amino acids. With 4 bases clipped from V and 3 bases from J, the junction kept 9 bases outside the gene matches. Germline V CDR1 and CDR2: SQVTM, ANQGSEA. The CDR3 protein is CSVVPPLAGVYEQYF. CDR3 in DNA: TGCAGCGTTGTACCCCCCCTAGCGGGAGTCTACGAGCAGTACTTC.

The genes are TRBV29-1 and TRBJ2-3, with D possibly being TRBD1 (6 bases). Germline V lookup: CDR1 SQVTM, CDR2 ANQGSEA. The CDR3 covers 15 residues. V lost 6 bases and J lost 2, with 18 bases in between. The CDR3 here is CSVIYGTRNTDTQYF. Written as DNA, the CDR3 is TGCAGCGTGATTTATGGGACACGGAACACAGATACGCAGTATTTT.

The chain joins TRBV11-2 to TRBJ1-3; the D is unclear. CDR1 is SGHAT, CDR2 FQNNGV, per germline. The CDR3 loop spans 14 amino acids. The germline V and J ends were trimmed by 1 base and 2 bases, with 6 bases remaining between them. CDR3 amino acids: CASSLAGTGNTIYF. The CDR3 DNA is TGTGCCAGCAGCTTAGCCGGGACTGGAAACACCATATATTTT.

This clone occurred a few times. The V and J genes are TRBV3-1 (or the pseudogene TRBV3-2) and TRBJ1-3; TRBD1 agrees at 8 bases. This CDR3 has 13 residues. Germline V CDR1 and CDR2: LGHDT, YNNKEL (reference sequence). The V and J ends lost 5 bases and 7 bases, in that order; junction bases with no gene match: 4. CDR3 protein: CASSGTGVNTIYF. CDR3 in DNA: TGTGCCAGCAGCGGGACAGGTGTTAACACCATATATTTT.

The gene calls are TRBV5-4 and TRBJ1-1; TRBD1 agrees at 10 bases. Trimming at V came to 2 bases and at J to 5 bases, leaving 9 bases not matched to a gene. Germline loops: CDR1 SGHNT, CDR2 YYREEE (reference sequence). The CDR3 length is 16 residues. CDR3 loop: CASSFATGTGVTEAFF. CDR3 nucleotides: TGTGCCAGCAGCTTCGCCACCGGGACAGGGGTTACTGAAGCTTTCTTT. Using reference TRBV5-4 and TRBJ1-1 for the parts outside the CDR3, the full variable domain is ETGVTQSPTHLIKTRGQQVTLRCSSQSGHNTVSWYQQALGQGPQFIFQYYREEENGRGNFPPRFSGLQFPNYSSELNVNALELDDSALYLCASSFATGTGVTEAFFGQGTRLTVV.

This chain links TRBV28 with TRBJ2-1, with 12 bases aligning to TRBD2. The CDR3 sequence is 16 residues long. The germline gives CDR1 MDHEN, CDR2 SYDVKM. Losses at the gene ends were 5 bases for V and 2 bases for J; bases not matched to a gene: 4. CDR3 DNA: TGTGCCAGCAGTCCTACTAGCGGGGGGCCCTACAATGAGCAGTTCTTC. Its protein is CASSPTSGGPYNEQFF.

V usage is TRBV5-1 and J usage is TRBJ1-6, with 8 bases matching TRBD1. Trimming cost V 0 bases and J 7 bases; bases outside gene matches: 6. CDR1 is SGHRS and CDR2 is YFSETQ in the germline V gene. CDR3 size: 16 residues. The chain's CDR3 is CASSLVPGQANSPLHF. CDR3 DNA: TGCGCCAGCAGCTTGGTGCCGGGACAGGCAAATTCACCCCTCCACTTT.

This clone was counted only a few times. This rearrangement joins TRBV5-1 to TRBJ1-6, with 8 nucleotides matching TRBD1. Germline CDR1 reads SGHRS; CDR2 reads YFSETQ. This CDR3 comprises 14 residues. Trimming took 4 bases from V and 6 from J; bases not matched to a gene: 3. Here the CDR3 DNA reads TGCGCCAGCAGCCCCGGACAGGGTAATTCACCCCTCCACTTT. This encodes CASSPGQGNSPLHF.

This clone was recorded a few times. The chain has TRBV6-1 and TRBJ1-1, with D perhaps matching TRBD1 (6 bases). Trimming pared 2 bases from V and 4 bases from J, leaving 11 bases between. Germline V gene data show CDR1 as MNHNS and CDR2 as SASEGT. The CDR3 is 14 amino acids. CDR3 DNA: TGTGCCAGCAGTGAAAGGGGGACCGGCACTGAAGCTTTCTTT. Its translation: CASSERGTGTEAFF.

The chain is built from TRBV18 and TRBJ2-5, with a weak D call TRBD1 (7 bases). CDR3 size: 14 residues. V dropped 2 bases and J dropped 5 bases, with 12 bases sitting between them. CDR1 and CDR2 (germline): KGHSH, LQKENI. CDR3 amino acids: CASSPAGGKETQYF. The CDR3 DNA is TGTGCCAGCTCACCAGCAGGGGGGAAGGAGACCCAGTACTTC.

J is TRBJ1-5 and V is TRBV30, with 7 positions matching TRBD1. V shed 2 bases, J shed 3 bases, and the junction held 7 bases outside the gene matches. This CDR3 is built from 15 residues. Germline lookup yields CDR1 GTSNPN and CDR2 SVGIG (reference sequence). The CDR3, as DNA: TGTGCCTGGAGTCTGCCGGGACAGTACAATCAGCCCCAGCATTTT. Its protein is CAWSLPGQYNQPQHF. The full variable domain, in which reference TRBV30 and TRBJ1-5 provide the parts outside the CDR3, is SQTIHQWPATLVQPVGSPLSLECTVEGTSNPNLYWYRQAAGRGLQLLFYSVGIGQISSEVPQNLSASRPQDRQFILSSKKLLLSDSGFYLCAWSLPGQYNQPQHFGDGTRLSIL.

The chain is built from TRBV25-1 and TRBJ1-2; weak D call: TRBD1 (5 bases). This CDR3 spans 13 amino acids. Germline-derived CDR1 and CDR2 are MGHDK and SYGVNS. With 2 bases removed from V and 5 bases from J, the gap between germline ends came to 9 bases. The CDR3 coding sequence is TGTGCCAGCAGTGAAATGTCAGGGTATGGCTACACCTTC. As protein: CASSEMSGYGYTF.

The CDR3 spells CSVELPRGYTF. The CDR3 DNA is TGCAGCGTTGAACTACCGAGAGGCTACACCTTC. The chain carries TRBV29-1 and TRBJ1-2; no firm D call. The CDR3 covers 11 residues. The germline V and J ends were trimmed by 2 bases and 8 bases, with 9 bases remaining between them. CDR1 is SQVTM and CDR2 is ANQGSEA in the germline V gene.

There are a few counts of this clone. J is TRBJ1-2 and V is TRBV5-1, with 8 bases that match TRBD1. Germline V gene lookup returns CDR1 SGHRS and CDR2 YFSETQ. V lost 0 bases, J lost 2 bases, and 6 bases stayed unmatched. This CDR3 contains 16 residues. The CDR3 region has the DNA TGCGCCAGCAGCTTGGCCCTGGACAGGGCCAACTATGGCTACACCTTC. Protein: CASSLALDRANYGYTF.

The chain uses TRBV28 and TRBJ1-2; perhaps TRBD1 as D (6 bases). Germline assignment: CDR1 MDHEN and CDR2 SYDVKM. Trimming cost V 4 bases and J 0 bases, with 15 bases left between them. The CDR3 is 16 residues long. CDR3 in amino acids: CASSSILRTANYGYTF. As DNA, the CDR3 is TGTGCCAGCAGTTCCATCTTGAGGACAGCTAACTATGGCTACACCTTC.